This entry lists 5 T cell receptor beta chains sequenced from one sample in a study of T cells in Graves' hyperthyroidism and ophthalmopathy. TCR beta CDR3 sequences were amplified from RNA transcripts. HTBI primers drove first-round RT-PCR of the TCR CDR3. TCRdb used MiXCR to reprocess the multiplex PCR reads, holding one entry per CDR3 protein. The top ten clones hold about 70% of a sample with roughly 130,000 distinct CDR3 sequences, about 20% of them seen once. Sequencing used blood. The receptor source for this set is a woman in her fifties or sixties with Graves' hyperthyroidism that later progressed to Graves' ophthalmopathy.

V and J are TRBV7-9 and TRBJ1-2; no reliable D call. Per the germline V gene, CDR1 is SEHNR and CDR2 is FQNEAQ (reference sequence). The CDR3 covers 14 residues. V was shortened by 5 bases and J by 1 base, with 11 bases between the two germline ends. The CDR3 DNA reads as TGTGCCAGCAGCCCCCAACAGTTTAACTATGGCTACACCTTC. Protein sequence: CASSPQQFNYGYTF.

This clonotype appeared many times. The chain employs TRBV6-1 and TRBJ2-2; 7 bases align to TRBD2. CDR1 and CDR2 (germline): MNHNS, SASEGT. The CDR3 spans 15 residues. With V trimmed by 5 bases and J by 7 bases, 10 bases remained unmatched. The CDR3 nucleotides read TGTGCCAGCAGTTCGGGGGGATCTGGGAGCGGGGAGCTGTTTTTT. Protein: CASSSGGSGSGELFF.

This clonotype was picked up many times. The chain is built from TRBV5-1 and TRBJ2-7; D uncertain. Deletions cut 5 bases from V and 0 bases from J, with 12 bases between. Germline CDR1 is SGHRS and CDR2 is YFSETQ. CDR3 length: 14 amino acids. The CDR3 spells CASSKEPPSYEQYF. The CDR3 coding sequence is TGCGCCAGCAGTAAAGAGCCCCCCTCCTACGAGCAGTACTTC.

This clonotype has only one observation. CDR3 in amino acids: CASSLNKKTEKLFF. The CDR3 DNA follows: TGTGCCAGCAGCCTCAACAAGAAGACTGAAAAACTGTTTTTT. The rearrangement links TRBV7-9 to TRBJ1-4, with unresolved D. The CDR3 is 14 residues long. V was trimmed by 5 bases and J by 7 bases, leaving 14 bases between them. Germline CDR1 SEHNR, CDR2 FQNEAQ (reference sequence).

This clonotype was seen many times. The rearrangement joins TRBV18 to TRBJ2-7; the D gene is possibly TRBD2 (6 bases). Germline loops: CDR1 KGHSH, CDR2 LQKENI. The CDR3 totals 15 residues. V was cut by 3 bases and J by 2 bases, with 14 bases left in between. CDR3 nucleotides: TGTGCCAGCTCACCTGATACGGGGGTACCCTACGAGCAGTACTTC. This encodes CASSPDTGVPYEQYF.